These 15 T cell receptor beta chains were all obtained from the same sample, sequenced in a study of blood T cell repertoires in COVID-19. The data were produced by immunoSEQ multiplex PCR, yet TCRdb's version contains in-frame clones alone and is incomplete. In the table there are around 300,000 clones, around 92% of which are singletons. Sample: PBMCs or T cells enriched from blood (not recorded which). The source is a woman in her fifties or sixties who had recovered from COVID-19.

V gene TRBV9 combines with J gene TRBJ1-2, with D unresolved. Per germline, CDR1 SGDLS and CDR2 YYNGEE. V lost 0 bases and J 8 bases, leaving 8 bases between the germline ends. The CDR3 has 12 residues. The CDR3 DNA reads TGTGCCAGCAGCGTAGGCAGGCGAGGCTACACCTTC. Its translation: CASSVGRRGYTF.

J is TRBJ1-6 and V is TRBV5-1; 8 bases map to TRBD1. The V gene end was trimmed by 6 bases and the J gene end by 8 bases; junction bases not matched to a gene: 7. Germline loops: CDR1 SGHRS, CDR2 YFSETQ. The CDR3 consists of 14 residues. CDR3: CASTKDREDSPLHF. CDR3 DNA: TGCGCCAGCACCAAGGACAGGGAGGATTCACCCCTCCACTTT.

V usage is TRBV6-5 and J usage is TRBJ2-7, with D possibly matching TRBD2 (5 bases). Germline values: CDR1 MNHEY, CDR2 SVGAGI. Trimming removed 6 bases at V and 2 bases at J, with 14 bases between. The CDR3 has 14 amino acids. CDR3 sequence (DNA): TGTGCCAGCAGCTGGACTGACCCTCCCTACGAGCAGTACTTC. Its translation: CASSWTDPPYEQYF.

This sequence joins TRBV25-1 and TRBJ2-7; TRBD2 is a possible D gene (6 bases). Germline CDR1 and CDR2: MGHDK and SYGVNS. The CDR3 length is 17 residues. V lost 0 bases and J lost 3, with 18 bases in between. The CDR3 region has the DNA TGTGCCAGCAGTGAATACGGATCCCGACTGGAGGGCTACGAGCAGTACTTC. It is translated as CASSEYGSRLEGYEQYF.

The genes are TRBV27 and TRBJ2-7; the D gene is possibly TRBD2 (5 bases). Germline V gene data show CDR1 as MNHEY and CDR2 as SMNVEV (reference sequence). The CDR3 has 15 amino acids. Trimming stripped 4 bases from V and 2 bases from J, with 15 bases between. The CDR3 nucleotides read TGTGCCAGCAGTTCCCTCCTTCGGGGAGCCTACGAGCAGTACTTC. It codes for CASSSLLRGAYEQYF.

The chain recombines TRBV6-6 with TRBJ1-1; D possibly corresponds to TRBD1 (6 bases). The CDR3 has 14 residues. Trimming pared 6 bases from V and 2 bases from J, leaving 13 bases between. CDR1 and CDR2 from the germline V gene are MNHNY and SVGAGI (reference sequence). In DNA form, the CDR3 reads TGTGCCAGCAGAACCGACAGGCCCAACACTGAAGCTTTCTTT. Its protein product is CASRTDRPNTEAFF.

The CDR3 DNA is TGTGCCAGCAGCTTAGTGGGCAGCTACGAGCAGTACTTC. This gives the protein CASSLVGSYEQYF. The rearrangement uses TRBV13 and TRBJ2-7; D uncertain. Trimming left V 1 base short and J 3 bases short, with 7 bases between. The germline V gene has CDR1 PRHDT and CDR2 FYEKMQ (reference sequence). The CDR3 is made up of 13 amino acids.

The rearrangement joins TRBV2 to TRBJ1-1; no definite D call. The germline gives CDR1 SNHLY, CDR2 FYNNEI. CDR3 size: 13 residues. Trimming took off 2 bases at V and 4 bases at J, with 8 bases between the two ends. The CDR3 loop reads CASSEQVGTEAFF. The DNA for the CDR3 is TGTGCCAGCAGTGAACAGGTGGGCACTGAAGCTTTCTTT. The full variable domain, completed using reference TRBV2 and TRBJ1-1, is EPEVTQTPSHQVTQMGQEVILRCVPISNHLYFYWYRQILGQKVEFLVSFYNNEISEKSEIFDDQFSVERPDGSNFTLKIRSTKLEDSAMYFCASSEQVGTEAFFGQGTRLTVV.

This chain uses TRBV5-1 with TRBJ1-3; 7 bases are a match to TRBD1. This CDR3 has 15 residues. CDR1 is SGHRS, CDR2 YFSETQ, per germline. The V and J ends lost 4 bases and 0 bases, in that order; junction bases with no gene match: 4. In DNA form, the CDR3 reads TGCGCCAGCAGCCCAGGGACAGCCTCTGGAAACACCATATATTTT. Translation gives CASSPGTASGNTIYF.

This chain joins TRBV2 and TRBJ2-5; unclear D gene. V lost 2 bases, J lost 4 bases, and 11 bases lay in between. Germline lookup yields CDR1 SNHLY and CDR2 FYNNEI. The CDR3 length is 14 residues. The CDR3: CASSELLMGETQYF. The DNA for the CDR3 is TGTGCCAGCAGTGAATTACTAATGGGAGAGACCCAGTACTTC.

V gene TRBV10-1 combines with J gene TRBJ1-1, with D maybe TRBD1 (5 bases). This CDR3 is built from 14 residues. V shed 4 bases and J shed 5 bases, with 14 bases lying between them. Germline V gives CDR1 WNHNN, CDR2 SYGVQD (reference sequence). The CDR3 sequence: CASSVAGPGTEAFF. In nucleotides, the CDR3 is TGCGCCAGCAGTGTTGCAGGGCCAGGGACTGAAGCTTTCTTT.

This chain links TRBV5-4 with TRBJ2-1, with TRBD2 matching over 10 bases. With 0 bases clipped from V and 8 bases from J, the junction kept 5 bases outside the gene matches. Germline V gene lookup returns CDR1 SGHNT and CDR2 YYREEE (reference sequence). The CDR3 length is 15 residues. Here the CDR3 DNA reads TGTGCCAGCAGCTTGGCGGCTAGCGGGGGTGATGAGCAGTTCTTC. Its translation: CASSLAASGGDEQFF.

The chain links TRBV11-1 to TRBJ2-1; 11 bases line up with TRBD2. This CDR3 comprises 16 residues. V gave up 2 bases and J gave up 4 bases; unmatched junction bases: 4. Germline lookup yields CDR1 SGHAT and CDR2 FQDESV (reference sequence). The CDR3 nucleotides are TGTGCCAGCAGCTTAAGGGTAGCGGGGGGGTACAATGAGCAGTTCTTC. Translated, it gives CASSLRVAGGYNEQFF.

The V and J genes are TRBV7-3 and TRBJ1-6; TRBD1 might be the D (5 bases). V was cut by 5 bases and J by 4 bases, with 12 bases left in between. Germline values: CDR1 SGHTA, CDR2 FQGTGA. CDR3 length equals 15 residues. The CDR3 protein is CASSPGHRYNSPLHF. The CDR3 DNA sequence: TGTGCCAGCAGCCCCGGACACCGATATAATTCACCCCTCCACTTT.

This chain joins TRBV7-8 and TRBJ2-5; TRBD2 matches at 8 bases. The V segment lost 1 base and the J segment 2 bases; nucleotides outside the gene matches: 6. The CDR3 extends over 16 amino acids. CDR1 and CDR2 from the germline V gene are SGHVS and FQNEAQ. CDR3 sequence reads: CASSLGAGGGQETQYF. As DNA, the CDR3 is TGTGCCAGCAGCTTAGGGGCGGGGGGTGGTCAAGAGACCCAGTACTTC.